This TCR beta chain derives from a study of OX40 agonist ivuxolimab in advanced cancers. This clone was counted only a few times. Method: immunoSEQ multiplex PCR; TCRdb's copy keeps in-frame clones and lacks some. The sample has 59,000 or so clones, over 70% seen once. In germline, CDR1 is MNHNY, CDR2 SVGAGI (reference sequence). V was cut by 2 bases and J by 5 bases, with 9 bases left in between. CDR3 length equals 13 residues. The TCR comes from an adult with an advanced solid tumor such as melanoma, head and neck, liver or kidney cancer. The source was CD4+ or CD8+ T cells sorted from blood, collected in a trial of the OX40 agonist ivuxolimab. V usage is TRBV6-6 and J usage is TRBJ1-1; possibly TRBD1 for D (5 bases). In DNA form, the CDR3 reads TGTGCCAGCAGTTACGGGGGGGGTACTGAAGCTTTCTTT. Residues: CASSYGGGTEAFF.